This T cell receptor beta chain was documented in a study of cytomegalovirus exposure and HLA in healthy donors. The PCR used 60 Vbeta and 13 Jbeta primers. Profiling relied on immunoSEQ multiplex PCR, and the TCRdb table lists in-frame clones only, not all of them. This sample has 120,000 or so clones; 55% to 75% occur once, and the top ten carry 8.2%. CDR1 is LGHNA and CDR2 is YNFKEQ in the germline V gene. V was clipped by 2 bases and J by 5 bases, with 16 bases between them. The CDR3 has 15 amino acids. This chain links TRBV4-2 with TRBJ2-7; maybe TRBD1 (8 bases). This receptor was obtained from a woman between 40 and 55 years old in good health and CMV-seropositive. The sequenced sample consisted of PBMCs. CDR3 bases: TGTGCCAGCAGCCAACGCGGGACAGGACTAGACGAGCAGTACTTC. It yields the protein CASSQRGTGLDEQYF.